What follows are 19 T cell receptor beta chains derived from one specimen sequenced in a study of T cells in Graves' hyperthyroidism and ophthalmopathy (dated 2019 in TCRdb). The method behind the library was multiplex PCR. Data came from an Illumina HiSeq 2000. The TCR beta CDR3 regions were amplified from the RNA transcripts. The first round of RT-PCR for the TCR CDR3 was performed with the HTBI primer set and the Qiagen OneStep RT-PCR kit. In-frame beta chains were kept once TCRdb had trimmed the public reads at Q25 with fastp and called clones with MiXCR. Here each entry gathers all rows of one CDR3 protein and keeps the most common genes and DNA. The sample has more than 500,000 distinct CDR3 sequences on record, 15% to 20% of them singletons. The ten largest clones take up approximately 3.8% of the sample. The sequencing sample was made of blood. These receptors all come from a woman aged 30 to 39 with Graves' hyperthyroidism.

With respect to this clonotype: A much larger clone lies a single base off, so this may be a read error. This sequence joins TRBV12-3 or TRBV12-4 and TRBJ1-1; D gene uncertain. V shed 7 bases and J shed 3 bases, with 12 bases lying between them. The CDR3 is 13 residues long. CDR3 protein: CASNNQLDTEAFF. The CDR3 nucleotides are TGTGCCAGCAACAATCAATTGGACACTGAAGCTTTCTTT.

The table lists this clonotype with many counts. V and J are TRBV28 and TRBJ2-2; the match to TRBD1 covers 7 bases. Trimming removed 1 base from V and 4 bases from J; junction bases left unmatched: 0. The CDR3 is 14 residues long. Germline V CDR1 and CDR2: MDHEN, SYDVKM. DNA of the CDR3: TGTGCCAGCAGTTTATACAGGGGCACCGGGGAGCTGTTTTTT. Its translation: CASSLYRGTGELFF.

This clonotype was seen ten or more times. J is TRBJ2-5 and V is TRBV20-1, with D tentatively TRBD2 (6 bases). CDR3 size: 13 residues. V lost 6 bases and J 2 bases, leaving 13 bases between the germline ends. Germline V lookup: CDR1 DFQATT, CDR2 SNEGSKA (reference sequence). The CDR3 DNA reads TGCAGTGCAATTAAGAGCGGGCAAGAGACCCAGTACTTC. Translation: CSAIKSGQETQYF.

The rearrangement joins TRBV15 to TRBJ2-7; no reliable D call. CDR3 length: 13 amino acids. Germline V lookup: CDR1 LNHNV, CDR2 YYDKDF (reference sequence). V was trimmed by 0 bases and J by 3 bases, leaving 6 bases between them. The CDR3 region has the DNA TGTGCCACCAGCAGAGATCGATTCTACGAGCAGTACTTC. Protein: CATSRDRFYEQYF.

This clonotype was seen at least ten times. The CDR3 DNA reads TGCAGTGCTAGAGATCGGGGCAGGAATGAGCAGTTCTTC. Translating it yields CSARDRGRNEQFF. The chain employs TRBV20-1 and TRBJ2-1; D assignment may be TRBD1 or TRBD2 (5 bases each). Germline assignment: CDR1 DFQATT and CDR2 SNEGSKA (reference sequence). This CDR3 is 13 amino acids long. Trimming removed 0 bases at V and 7 bases at J, with 10 bases between.

This clonotype was seen ten or more times. V usage is TRBV2 and J usage is TRBJ2-5; 7 positions match TRBD1. J was trimmed by 2 bases and V by 8 bases; bases with no gene match: 11. This CDR3 comprises 15 residues. CDR1 SNHLY and CDR2 FYNNEI come from the germline V gene. CDR3 in DNA: TGTGCCAGCCTGACAGGGATGTGGGGGCAAGAGACCCAGTACTTC. This sequence encodes CASLTGMWGQETQYF.

The table lists this clonotype with many counts. The CDR3 spells CASSKVRFTGELFF. CDR3 coding DNA: TGCGCCAGCAGTAAGGTTAGATTCACCGGGGAGCTGTTTTTT. The V and J genes are TRBV10-2 and TRBJ2-2; D is unclear. Deletions cut 5 bases from V and 4 bases from J, with 11 bases between. CDR3 length equals 14 residues. Looked up from germline, CDR1 is WSHSY and CDR2 is SAAADI.

This clonotype was observed many times. The chain is built from TRBV7-9 and TRBJ1-1, with no clear D. The V and J ends lost 2 bases and 7 bases respectively, with 8 bases between them. Germline CDR1 and CDR2: SEHNR and FQNEAQ (reference sequence). This CDR3 contains 12 residues. CDR3 in DNA: TGTGCCAGCAGCTTAATTGATATTGAAGCTTTCTTT. Translating it yields CASSLIDIEAFF.

This clonotype has at least ten counts. The chain carries TRBV12-3 or TRBV12-4 and TRBJ2-3, with 11 bases identical to TRBD2. This CDR3 region has 16 residues. The V and J ends lost 6 bases and 6 bases, in that order; junction bases with no gene match: 11. CDR3 loop: CASSLPLLAGEDTQYF. CDR3 DNA sequence: TGTGCCAGCAGCCTCCCCCTACTAGCGGGAGAGGATACGCAGTATTTT.

This chain connects TRBV11-2 to TRBJ2-7, with a possible D match to TRBD1 (5 bases). Trimming removed 3 bases at V and 0 bases at J, with 12 bases between. The CDR3 has 15 residues. CDR1 and CDR2 from the germline V gene are SGHAT and FQNNGV. In nucleotides, the CDR3 is TGTGCCAGCAGCTTTACCTCAGACAGCTCCTACGAGCAGTACTTC. This encodes CASSFTSDSSYEQYF.

This clonotype was counted a few times. The rearrangement uses TRBV20-1 and TRBJ1-6, with D perhaps matching TRBD1 (6 bases). CDR3 length: 14 amino acids. The V gene lost 2 bases and the J gene lost 9 bases, with 14 bases spanning the gap. Per the germline V gene, CDR1 is DFQATT and CDR2 is SNEGSKA (reference sequence). The DNA for the CDR3 is TGCAGTGCTAGAAACCTACAGGGAACTTCACCCCTCCACTTT. It translates to CSARNLQGTSPLHF.

This clonotype has a count of ten or more. This chain joins TRBV28 and TRBJ1-2; 8 bases map to TRBD1. V lost 3 bases and J lost 4; bases outside the gene matches: 4. Germline V gene data show CDR1 as MDHEN and CDR2 as SYDVKM. CDR3 size: 14 residues. CDR3 coding DNA: TGTGCCAGCAGTTTGATCGGGACAGGCTATGGCTACACCTTC. Translation gives CASSLIGTGYGYTF.

This chain connects TRBV6-1 to TRBJ1-1; 7 bases are shared with TRBD1. The CDR3 sequence is 16 residues long. V was clipped by 2 bases and J by 6 bases; unmatched bases: 12. From germline, CDR1 is MNHNS and CDR2 SASEGT. The CDR3 sequence: CASSERGQFGVPEAFF. DNA of the CDR3: TGTGCCAGCAGTGAACGGGGACAGTTCGGGGTCCCTGAAGCTTTCTTT.

V gene TRBV11-2 combines with J gene TRBJ2-4; TRBD1 is a possible D gene (6 bases). V dropped 2 bases and J dropped 0 bases, with 17 bases sitting between them. CDR3 length equals 18 residues. The germline V gene encodes CDR1 SGHAT and CDR2 FQNNGV. For the CDR3, the DNA is TGTGCCAGCAGCTTACCATTCCCGGACAGCTTAGCCAAAAACATTCAGTACTTC. Translated: CASSLPFPDSLAKNIQYF.

As to this clonotype: Sequence at one end of the junction differs from germline and may be a read error. The chain combines TRBV7-9 with TRBJ2-5; D tentatively fits TRBD1 or TRBD2 (6 bases each). Germline CDR1 reads SEHNR; CDR2 reads FQNEAQ (reference sequence). The CDR3 runs to 16 residues. The CDR3 reads CASSSWGAGKEESQYF. CDR3 nucleotides: TGTGCCAGCAGCTCATGGGGGGCAGGGAAGGAGGAGAGCCAGTACTTC.

This clonotype was observed many times. The genes are TRBV28 and TRBJ2-1, with 14 bases aligning to TRBD2. From germline, CDR1 is MDHEN and CDR2 SYDVKM. The trim removed 2 bases at V and 7 bases at J, leaving 10 bases unmatched. The CDR3 has 18 amino acids. CDR3: CASSLPGTSGGWANEQFF. CDR3 nucleotide sequence: TGTGCCAGCAGTTTACCCGGGACTAGCGGGGGATGGGCAAATGAGCAGTTCTTC.

The chain is built from TRBV6-1 and TRBJ2-1, with 16 nucleotides matching TRBD2. The V segment lost 7 bases and the J segment 8 bases; nucleotides outside the gene matches: 11. This CDR3 comprises 17 residues. CDR1 MNHNS and CDR2 SASEGT come from the germline V gene. The CDR3 is CASTSPGLAGGPHEQFF. In DNA form, the CDR3 reads TGTGCCAGCACCTCTCCGGGACTAGCGGGAGGGCCCCATGAGCAGTTCTTC.

This clonotype was seen more than once but under ten times. A much larger clone lies one base from this, so it may be a read error. The chain couples TRBV28 to TRBJ2-7; 8 bases fit TRBD2. CDR1 MDHEN and CDR2 SYDVKM come from the germline V gene. The CDR3 runs to 15 residues. The junction had 4 bases not matched to a gene; V was cut back by 3 bases and J by 0 bases. In DNA form, the CDR3 reads TGTGCCAGCAGTTTCTGGACTAGCATCTCCTACGAGCAGTACTTC. This encodes CASSFWTSISYEQYF.

This clonotype appeared many times. This sequence joins TRBV7-2 and TRBJ1-5; no clear D gene. This CDR3 contains 13 residues. Germline V gene lookup returns CDR1 SGHTA and CDR2 FQGNSA. Trimming pared 4 bases from V and 3 bases from J, leaving 7 bases between. CDR3 nucleotide sequence: TGTGCCAGCAGCTGGAGTTTCAATCAGCCCCAGCATTTT. This sequence encodes CASSWSFNQPQHF.